The 30 T cell receptor beta chains reported below all come from one sample, sequenced in a study of T cells after yellow fever vaccination. Using its own MiXCR run on the 5' RACE reads, TCRdb lists one record per CDR3 protein. Of 450,000 to 650,000 distinct CDR3 sequences listed, about 13% were seen once; the top ten hold more than 13%. Here the sequenced sample was PBMCs, taken on the day of the yellow fever booster vaccination. These receptors were obtained from a man younger than 45 who received the YFV17D yellow fever vaccine.

V is TRBV7-2 and J is TRBJ1-1; D gene ambiguous. From germline, CDR1 is SGHTA and CDR2 FQGNSA. With 8 bases removed from V and 4 bases from J, the gap between germline ends came to 17 bases. There are 14 residues in the CDR3. CDR3 loop: CASGAVIAGTEAFF. The CDR3 coding sequence is TGTGCCAGCGGAGCCGTGATAGCAGGCACTGAAGCTTTCTTT.

The V gene is TRBV28, the J gene TRBJ2-7; perhaps TRBD1 as D (6 bases). The CDR3 loop spans 13 amino acids. With 7 bases removed from V and 4 bases from J, the gap between germline ends came to 14 bases. The germline V gene encodes CDR1 MDHEN and CDR2 SYDVKM. CDR3 protein: CASTQGRFYEQYF. The CDR3 region has the DNA TGTGCCAGCACGCAGGGGCGCTTTTACGAGCAGTACTTC.

This clonotype turned up a few times. The rearrangement joins TRBV24-1 to TRBJ2-3; D possibly corresponds to TRBD2 (6 bases). Germline lookup yields CDR1 KGHDR and CDR2 SFDVKD. The length of the CDR3 is 14 residues. Trimming shortened V by 9 bases and J by 0 bases, and 12 bases separated the two germline ends. CDR3 in DNA: TGTGCCACCTCAGACGGGAGAAGCACAGATACGCAGTATTTT. This encodes CATSDGRSTDTQYF.

The V call is TRBV5-1, the J call TRBJ2-1; 16 nucleotides agree with TRBD2. This CDR3 contains 16 residues. Germline-derived CDR1 and CDR2 are SGHRS and YFSETQ. V lost 3 bases, J lost 6 bases, and 3 bases stayed unmatched. This CDR3 reads CASSWGLAGGVNEQFF. The CDR3 DNA reads TGCGCCAGCAGCTGGGGACTAGCGGGAGGGGTCAATGAGCAGTTCTTC.

This clonotype appeared a few times. The chain combines TRBV7-2 with TRBJ1-1, with no clear D. V lost 1 base, J lost 0 bases, and 9 bases lay in between. CDR1 SGHTA and CDR2 FQGNSA come from the germline V gene. The length of the CDR3 is 15 residues. The CDR3 DNA reads TGTGCCAGCAGCTTAGAGTACAGCCTGAACACTGAAGCTTTCTTT. Amino acids: CASSLEYSLNTEAFF.

The V gene is TRBV30, the J gene TRBJ1-4; no clear D. This CDR3 is 14 amino acids long. V was trimmed by 0 bases and J by 8 bases, leaving 13 bases between them. The germline gives CDR1 GTSNPN, CDR2 SVGIG (reference sequence). This CDR3 reads CAWSVLTLREKLFF. For the CDR3, the DNA is TGTGCCTGGAGTGTACTGACCCTACGGGAAAAACTGTTTTTT.

This clonotype was detected only a few times. The CDR3 DNA reads TGTGCCAGCAGCCCCCCCGGGGGCCAGCGGGAATGGAGGTCCTACAATGAGCAGTTCTTC. Its translation is CASSPPGGQREWRSYNEQFF. The chain carries TRBV14 and TRBJ2-1; TRBD2 is a possible D gene (7 bases). Trimming removed 4 bases at V and 1 base at J, with 26 bases between. Germline assignment: CDR1 SGHDN and CDR2 FVKESK. This CDR3 region has 20 residues.

This clonotype was observed a handful of times. V and J are TRBV27 and TRBJ2-3, with 8 bases that match TRBD1. From germline, CDR1 is MNHEY and CDR2 SMNVEV (reference sequence). The CDR3 loop spans 15 amino acids. V gave up 7 bases and J gave up 1 base; unmatched junction bases: 7. Written as DNA, the CDR3 is TGTGCCAGCACCCATGGGGGACAGGGCACAGATACGCAGTATTTT. Residues: CASTHGGQGTDTQYF.

The gene calls are TRBV27 and TRBJ2-1; no clear D. Looked up from germline, CDR1 is MNHEY and CDR2 is SMNVEV (reference sequence). The CDR3 totals 15 residues. V lost 0 bases and J 9 bases, leaving 15 bases between the germline ends. The DNA for the CDR3 is TGTGCCAGCAGTTTATCGACCCGTTCCGGTGGTGAGCAGTTCTTC. Its protein product is CASSLSTRSGGEQFF.

This clonotype has just a few counts. J is TRBJ2-2 and V is TRBV29-1; a possible D gene is TRBD2 (5 bases). Trimming left V 6 bases short and J 6 bases short, with 26 bases between. The CDR3 covers 17 residues. Germline assignment: CDR1 SQVTM and CDR2 ANQGSEA. The CDR3 is CSVGTRAGGSYAGELFF. In nucleotides, the CDR3 is TGCAGCGTCGGCACCCGGGCGGGCGGCTCGTACGCCGGGGAGCTGTTTTTT.

This chain connects TRBV4-3 to TRBJ2-1, with D maybe TRBD2 (6 bases). The germline V and J ends were trimmed by 0 bases and 8 bases, with 17 bases remaining between them. CDR3 length equals 16 residues. Germline lookup yields CDR1 LGHNA and CDR2 YSLEER. The chain's CDR3 is CASSQEWRDRSHEQFF. DNA of the CDR3: TGCGCCAGCAGCCAAGAATGGCGGGACCGTTCCCATGAGCAGTTCTTC.

V usage is TRBV5-1 and J usage is TRBJ2-5; D is perhaps TRBD2 (5 bases). The CDR3 totals 13 residues. V lost 4 bases to trimming and J lost 4 bases, with 11 bases between them. Germline values: CDR1 SGHRS, CDR2 YFSETQ. This chain's CDR3 is CASSAGGGETQYF. The CDR3 DNA reads as TGCGCCAGCAGCGCGGGCGGTGGAGAGACCCAGTACTTC.

This chain joins TRBV7-3 and TRBJ2-3, with TRBD2 matching over 8 bases. The germline V gene encodes CDR1 SGHTA and CDR2 FQGTGA. The CDR3 totals 15 residues. V lost 0 bases and J lost 5; bases outside the gene matches: 4. CDR3 loop: CASSLTNLAGDTQYF. CDR3 in DNA: TGTGCCAGCAGCTTAACGAATCTAGCGGGAGATACGCAGTATTTT.

This clonotype was detected a few times. V gene TRBV20-1 combines with J gene TRBJ1-4; 11 nucleotides match TRBD1. The junction had 6 bases not matched to a gene; V was cut back by 6 bases and J by 6 bases. This CDR3 contains 14 residues. Germline V gives CDR1 DFQATT, CDR2 SNEGSKA (reference sequence). This CDR3 is CSAEPGQGDEKLFF. Here the CDR3 DNA reads TGCAGTGCCGAACCGGGACAGGGGGATGAAAAACTGTTTTTT.

This clonotype has a handful of counts. This rearrangement joins TRBV12-3 or TRBV12-4 to TRBJ2-3, with 8 bases aligning to TRBD2. There are 17 residues in the CDR3. The junction had 10 bases not matched to a gene; V was cut back by 5 bases and J by 0 bases. As DNA, the CDR3 is TGTGCCAGCAGTACTCAAGGAGCGGGAGTTAGCACAGATACGCAGTATTTT. Its translation: CASSTQGAGVSTDTQYF.

This clonotype was recorded a few times. This rearrangement joins TRBV12-3 or TRBV12-4 to TRBJ1-1, with D unresolved. V was pared by 3 bases and J by 4 bases, with 12 bases between. The CDR3 runs 14 residues. CDR3 amino acids: CASSFRVGSTEAFF. For the CDR3, the DNA is TGTGCCAGCAGTTTCCGAGTTGGCAGCACTGAAGCTTTCTTT.

The chain uses TRBV28 and TRBJ1-1, with 8 nucleotides matching TRBD1. CDR3 size: 14 residues. J gave up 10 bases and V 5 bases, and 12 bases lay outside the gene matches. Germline loops: CDR1 MDHEN, CDR2 SYDVKM. CDR3 sequence reads: CASSAGQAAALAFF. CDR3 nucleotide sequence: TGTGCCAGCAGTGCGGGACAGGCCGCGGCCCTAGCTTTCTTT.

V and J are TRBV5-1 and TRBJ1-5, with D possibly TRBD1 on 6 matching bases. Deletions cut 4 bases from V and 1 base from J, with 18 bases between. Germline CDR1 reads SGHRS; CDR2 reads YFSETQ. CDR3 length: 17 amino acids. For the CDR3, the DNA is TGCGCCAGCAGCCCATTACCAACAGGGAACAGCAATCAGCCCCAGCATTTT. Protein product: CASSPLPTGNSNQPQHF.

CDR3: CASSLSLRGDEQYF. In DNA, the CDR3 is TGTGCCAGCAGCTTAAGCCTCCGGGGAGACGAGCAGTACTTC. The V call is TRBV7-9, the J call TRBJ2-7, with D maybe TRBD2 (5 bases). The CDR3 loop spans 14 amino acids. CDR1 and CDR2 from the germline V gene are SEHNR and FQNEAQ (reference sequence). The V end lost 2 bases, the J end lost 5 bases, and 13 bases lay between the germline ends.

The V gene is TRBV12-5, the J gene TRBJ1-2; D may be TRBD1 (5 bases). The CDR3 loop spans 17 amino acids. Trimming shortened V by 0 bases and J by 5 bases, and 19 bases separated the two germline ends. Germline V gene data show CDR1 as LGHNT and CDR2 as FRNRAP. The CDR3 region has the DNA TGTGCTAGTGGTTTGGTAATAGGGGAAGTGCAGGAATATGGCTACACCTTC. Residues: CASGLVIGEVQEYGYTF. The variable domain in full, with the rest retrieved from reference TRBV12-5 and TRBJ1-2, is DARVTQTPRHKVTEMGQEVTMRCQPILGHNTVFWYRQTMMQGLELLAYFRNRAPLDDSGMPKDRFSAEMPDATLATLKIQPSEPRDSAVYFCASGLVIGEVQEYGYTFGSGTRLTVV.

V and J are TRBV28 and TRBJ2-1; no clear D. The V end was cut by 1 base, the J end by 13 bases, with 14 bases between. This CDR3 spans 13 amino acids. Germline assignment: CDR1 MDHEN and CDR2 SYDVKM. CDR3 loop: CASSLSAGFNQFF. The DNA of the CDR3 is TGTGCCAGCAGTTTATCCGCAGGCTTTAATCAGTTCTTC. The full variable domain, its missing parts supplied by reference TRBV28 and TRBJ2-1, is DVKVTQSSRYLVKRTGEKVFLECVQDMDHENMFWYRQDPGLGLRLIYFSYDVKMKEKGDIPEGYSVSREKKERFSLILESASTNQTSMYLCASSLSAGFNQFFGPGTRLTVL.

This rearrangement joins TRBV14 to TRBJ2-1; 9 bases align to TRBD2. V was clipped by 0 bases and J by 16 bases; unmatched bases: 7. The CDR3 covers 13 residues. Germline assignment: CDR1 SGHDN and CDR2 FVKESK. The CDR3 here is CASSQDPGTSIFF. CDR3 sequence (DNA): TGTGCCAGCAGCCAAGACCCCGGGACTAGCATATTCTTC.

The table lists this clonotype with a few counts. The chain combines TRBV7-2 with TRBJ2-3; D not certain. V was shortened by 2 bases and J by 4 bases, with 10 bases between the two germline ends. The CDR3 sequence is 14 residues long. Per germline, CDR1 SGHTA and CDR2 FQGNSA. In nucleotides, the CDR3 is TGTGCCAGCAGCTTAATCTTAGTTTCAGATACGCAGTATTTT. Residues: CASSLILVSDTQYF.

The chain is built from TRBV7-2 and TRBJ2-3, with 12 bases identical to TRBD2. Losses at the gene ends were 1 base for V and 1 base for J; bases not matched to a gene: 3. This CDR3 comprises 17 residues. CDR1 and CDR2 from the germline V gene are SGHTA and FQGNSA. CDR3 protein: CASSLVASGRGTDTQYF. DNA of the CDR3: TGTGCCAGCAGCTTAGTTGCTAGCGGGAGGGGCACAGATACGCAGTATTTT.

This chain uses TRBV5-1 with TRBJ2-7; TRBD2 matches at 11 bases. The J segment lost 2 bases and the V segment lost 0 bases, leaving 13 bases of the junction unmatched. The CDR3 extends over 19 amino acids. CDR1 SGHRS and CDR2 YFSETQ come from the germline V gene. CDR3 region: CASSLVGGLAAPGPYEQYF. CDR3 in DNA: TGCGCCAGCAGCTTGGTGGGGGGACTAGCGGCCCCAGGCCCCTACGAGCAGTACTTC. Together with reference TRBV5-1 and TRBJ2-7, the CDR3 gives the full variable domain: KAGVTQTPRYLIKTRGQQVTLSCSPISGHRSVSWYQQTPGQGLQFLFEYFSETQRNKGNFPGRFSGRQFSNSRSEMNVSTLELGDSALYLCASSLVGGLAAPGPYEQYFGPGTRLTVT.

This clonotype was counted only a few times. CDR3: CASSLLAGALSVEQFF. Written as DNA, the CDR3 is TGTGCCAGCAGCTTACTAGCGGGAGCATTATCAGTTGAGCAGTTCTTC. The gene calls are TRBV7-9 and TRBJ2-1; 10 bases fit TRBD2. Germline lookup yields CDR1 SEHNR and CDR2 FQNEAQ (reference sequence). The CDR3 extends over 16 amino acids. J lost 9 bases, V lost 2 bases, and 10 bases had no gene match.

This clonotype was found a few times. The CDR3 loop reads CSARDLREVQETQYF. CDR3 DNA sequence: TGCAGTGCTAGAGATCTGCGGGAGGTACAAGAGACCCAGTACTTC. The chain uses TRBV20-1 and TRBJ2-5, with TRBD2 matching 8 bases. The CDR3 runs 15 residues. After removal of 0 bases from V and 2 bases from J, the junction contained 5 bases not matched to a gene. Germline CDR1 reads DFQATT; CDR2 reads SNEGSKA (reference sequence).

This clonotype showed up just a few times. The rearrangement uses TRBV6-5 and TRBJ2-2; D is uncertain. Trimming pared 4 bases from V and 8 bases from J, leaving 11 bases between. This CDR3 has 13 residues. The germline V gene has CDR1 MNHEY and CDR2 SVGAGI. The DNA for the CDR3 is TGTGCCAGCAGTTGGGCCCGGGCAGGGGAGCTGTTTTTT. This gives the protein CASSWARAGELFF.

Remarks on this clonotype: Since a much larger clone is just one base distant, this may be a read error. The rearrangement uses TRBV7-2 and TRBJ1-1; 7 nucleotides line up with TRBD1. V lost 2 bases, J lost 4 bases, and 4 bases stayed unmatched. The length of the CDR3 is 14 residues. The V gene's germline CDR1 is SGHTA and CDR2 FQGNSA. In DNA, the CDR3 is TGTGCCAGCAGCTTAAGCTCAGGGGGCACTGAAGCTTTCTTT. This sequence encodes CASSLSSGGTEAFF.

The chain uses TRBV15 and TRBJ1-2; D unresolved. The V gene's germline CDR1 is LNHNV and CDR2 YYDKDF (reference sequence). The CDR3 contains 12 residues. V lost 3 bases and J 3 bases, leaving 5 bases between the germline ends. CDR3 nucleotide sequence: TGTGCCACCAGCAGGGATTACTATGGCTACACCTTC. Translating it yields CATSRDYYGYTF.